The rows below give T cell receptor beta chains drawn from one sample of a study of cytomegalovirus exposure and HLA in healthy donors. Using immunoSEQ multiplex PCR, the repertoire was profiled, and TCRdb retains in-frame clones only, with some absent. The repertoire consists of roughly 120,000 clones, with 65% to 80% occurring once and the leading ten covering less than 4%. Sequenced: PBMCs. The source is a human donor in good health. The CDR3 runs from the conserved cysteine through the conserved F or W. A D gene is named only where the DNA matches it firmly. For some rows the clone size is stated as once, few or many, or as a class when expanded; others skip it.

12 - TRBJ1-1 TRBV29-1 - TGCAGCGCCTGGGGCCCAGAAAATGAAGCTTTCTTT CSAWGPENEAFF
16 - TRBJ2-2 TRBV28 TRBD2 TGTGCCAGCAGTTTCTGGGCTAGCGGGAGTACCCGGGAGCTGTTTTTT CASSFWASGSTRELFF
14 - TRBJ1-4 TRBV5-4 TRBD1 TGTGCCAGCAGCCGGGACAGGGGCGGCGAAAAACTGTTTTTT CASSRDRGGEKLFF
14 - TRBJ2-7 TRBV2 TRBD2 TGTGCCAGCAGTTCCCAACTAGCGGCCTACGAGCAGTACTTC CASSSQLAAYEQYF
15 - TRBJ2-2 TRBV6-1 TRBD2 TGTGCCAGCAGTGAACTAGCGGGAGACACCGGGGAGCTGTTTTTT CASSELAGDTGELFF
16 - TRBJ2-2 TRBV7-9 - TGTGCCAGCAGCTTACCCGGGACTTCGAACACCGGGGAGCTGTTTTTT CASSLPGTSNTGELFF
13 - TRBJ1-2 TRBV30 TRBD1 TGTGCCTGGGCCCGGACAGGGGGCCATGGCTACACCTTC CAWARTGGHGYTF
15 - TRBJ2-5 TRBV7-3 TRBD2 TGTGCCAGCAGCTCGGGACTAGCGGGAGAAGAGACCCAGTACTTC CASSSGLAGEETQYF
15 - TRBJ2-2 TRBV6-1 TRBD2 TGTGCCAGCAGTAGCGGGAGGGCTGTGGGCGGGGAGCTGTTTTTT CASSSGRAVGGELFF
15 few TRBJ2-2 TRBV5-1 - TGCGCCAGCAACCAACTTTCAACGAACACCGGGGAGCTGTTTTTT CASNQLSTNTGELFF
16 once TRBJ2-1 TRBV28 - TGTGCCAGCAGTCCGCATACAGGGTCCCCCCGCAATGAGCAGTTCTTC CASSPHTGSPRNEQFF
14 - TRBJ1-5 TRBV30 - TGTGCCTGGAGTGTCGGGGGAGTGAATCAGCCCCAGCATTTT CAWSVGGVNQPQHF
15 - TRBJ1-1 TRBV4-2 - TGTGCCAGCAGCCTTTCCGGACCGGGAAACACTGAAGCTTTCTTT CASSLSGPGNTEAFF
13 once TRBJ1-6 TRBV14 TRBD1 TGTGCCAGCAACCCAGGGGGAAATTCACCCCTCCACTTT CASNPGGNSPLHF
14 - TRBJ2-7 TRBV6-5 TRBD1 TGTGCCAGCAGTTACGGGACAGCTATCTACGAGCAGTACTTC CASSYGTAIYEQYF
15 few TRBJ2-7 TRBV23-1 - TGCGCCAGCAGTCTGGTCGCAGAATACTCCTACGAGCAGTACTTC CASSLVAEYSYEQYF
15 once TRBJ1-1 TRBV28 - TGTGCCAGCAGTTTATGGGGACACAGTACCACTGAAGCTTTCTTT CASSLWGHSTTEAFF
11 - TRBJ1-2 TRBV28 - TGTGCCAGCGGACTCAACTATGGCTACACCTTC CASGLNYGYTF
19 - TRBJ1-5 TRBV21-1 - TGTGCCAGCAGCAAATGGCTTGGGGACAGGCCCCGGAGCAATCAGCCCCAGCATTTT CASSKWLGDRPRSNQPQHF
15 once TRBJ1-5 TRBV5-1 TRBD1 TGCGCCAGCAGCTTAGGGACAGGCGACAATCAGCCCCAGCATTTT CASSLGTGDNQPQHF
14 - TRBJ1-2 TRBV11-2 TRBD1 TGTGCCAGCAGCTCCCAGGGGGCGATCTATGGCTACACCTTC CASSSQGAIYGYTF
15 few TRBJ2-2 TRBV7-8 - TGTGCCAGCAGCTTATACGGGAGCGAGACCGGGGAGCTGTTTTTT CASSLYGSETGELFF
16 - TRBJ2-3 TRBV19 TRBD2 TGTGCCAGTAGTAGGTCTAGCGGGCTTAGGTCAGATACGCAGTATTTT CASSRSSGLRSDTQYF
14 few TRBJ2-1 TRBV9 - TGTGCCAGCAGCGTAGACGGTATAATCGATGAGCAGTTCTTC CASSVDGIIDEQFF
13 - TRBJ2-7 TRBV29-1 TRBD2 TGCAGCGCTCGAGCGGGAGCGACCTACGAGCAGTACTTC CSARAGATYEQYF
14 - TRBJ1-2 TRBV29-1 - TGCAGCGCCACATCGGGAGGGCGTACCTATGGCTACACCTTC CSATSGGRTYGYTF
13 - TRBJ2-1 TRBV7-8 - TGTGCCAGCAGCTTAGCGACCAGGGATGAGCAGTTCTTC CASSLATRDEQFF
14 - TRBJ1-1 TRBV6-5 TRBD1 TGTGCCAGCAGTTACGGGCCCGGGACAGGGGGAGCTTTCTTT CASSYGPGTGGAFF